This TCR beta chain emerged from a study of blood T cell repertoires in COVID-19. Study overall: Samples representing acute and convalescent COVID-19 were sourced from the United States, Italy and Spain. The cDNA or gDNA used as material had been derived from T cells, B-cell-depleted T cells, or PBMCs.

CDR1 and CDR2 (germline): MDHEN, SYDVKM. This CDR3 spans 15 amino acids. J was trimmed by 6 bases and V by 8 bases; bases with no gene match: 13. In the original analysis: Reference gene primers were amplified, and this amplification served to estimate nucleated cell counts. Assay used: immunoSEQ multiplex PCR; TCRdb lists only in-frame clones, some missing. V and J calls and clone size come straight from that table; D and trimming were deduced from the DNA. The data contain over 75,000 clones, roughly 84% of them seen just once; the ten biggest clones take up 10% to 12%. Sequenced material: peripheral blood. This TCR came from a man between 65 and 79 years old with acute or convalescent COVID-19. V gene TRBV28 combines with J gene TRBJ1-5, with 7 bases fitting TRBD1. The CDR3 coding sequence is TGTGCCAGCGGGAGGTGGACAGGAGGGGTTCAGCCCCAGCATTTT. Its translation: CASGRWTGGVQPQHF.